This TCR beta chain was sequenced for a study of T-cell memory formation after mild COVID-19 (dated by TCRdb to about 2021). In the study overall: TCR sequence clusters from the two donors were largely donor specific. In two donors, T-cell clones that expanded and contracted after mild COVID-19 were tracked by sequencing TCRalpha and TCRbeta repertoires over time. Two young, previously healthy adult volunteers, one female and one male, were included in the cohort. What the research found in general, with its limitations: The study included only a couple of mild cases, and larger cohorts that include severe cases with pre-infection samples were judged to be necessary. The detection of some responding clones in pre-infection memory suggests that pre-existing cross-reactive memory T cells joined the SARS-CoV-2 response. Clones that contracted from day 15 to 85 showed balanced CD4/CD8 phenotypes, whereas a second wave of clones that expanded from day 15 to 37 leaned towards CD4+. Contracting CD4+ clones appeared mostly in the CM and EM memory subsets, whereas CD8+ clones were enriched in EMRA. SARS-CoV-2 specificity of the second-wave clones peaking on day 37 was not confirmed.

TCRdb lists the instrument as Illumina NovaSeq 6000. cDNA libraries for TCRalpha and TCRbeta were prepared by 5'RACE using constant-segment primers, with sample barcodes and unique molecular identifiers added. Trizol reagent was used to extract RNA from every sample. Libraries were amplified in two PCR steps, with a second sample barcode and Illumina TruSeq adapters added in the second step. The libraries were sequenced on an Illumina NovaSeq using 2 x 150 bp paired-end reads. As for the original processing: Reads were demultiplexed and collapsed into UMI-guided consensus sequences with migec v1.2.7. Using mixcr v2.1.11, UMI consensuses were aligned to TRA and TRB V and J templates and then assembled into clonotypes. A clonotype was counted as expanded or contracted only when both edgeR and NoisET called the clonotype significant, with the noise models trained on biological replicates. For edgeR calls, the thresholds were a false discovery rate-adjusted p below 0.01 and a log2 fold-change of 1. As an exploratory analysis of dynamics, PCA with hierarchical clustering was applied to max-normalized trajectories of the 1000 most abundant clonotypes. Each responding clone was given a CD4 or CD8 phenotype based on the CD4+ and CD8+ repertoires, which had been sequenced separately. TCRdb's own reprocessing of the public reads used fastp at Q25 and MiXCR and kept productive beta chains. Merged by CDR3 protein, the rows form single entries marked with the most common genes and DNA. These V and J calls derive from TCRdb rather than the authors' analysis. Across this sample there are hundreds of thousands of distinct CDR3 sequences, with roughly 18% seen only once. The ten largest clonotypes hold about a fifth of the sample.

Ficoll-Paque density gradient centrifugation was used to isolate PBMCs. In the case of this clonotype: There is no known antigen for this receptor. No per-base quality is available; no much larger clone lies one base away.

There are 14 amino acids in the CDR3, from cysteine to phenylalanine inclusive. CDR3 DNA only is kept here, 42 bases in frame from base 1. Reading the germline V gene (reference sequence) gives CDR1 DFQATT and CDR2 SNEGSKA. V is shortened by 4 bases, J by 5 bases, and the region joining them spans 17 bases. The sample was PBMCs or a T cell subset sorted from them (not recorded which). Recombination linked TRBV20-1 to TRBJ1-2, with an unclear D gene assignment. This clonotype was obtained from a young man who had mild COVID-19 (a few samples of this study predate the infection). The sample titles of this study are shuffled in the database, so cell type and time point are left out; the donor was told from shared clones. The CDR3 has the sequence CSAKAPGGAYGYTF. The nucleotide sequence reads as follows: TGCAGTGCTAAGGCCCCGGGAGGCGCGTATGGCTACACCTTC.